Included here is one T cell receptor beta chain sequence, with context. Its cognate antigen has yet to be identified. No per-base quality is available; no much larger clone lies one base away. Libraries were prepared through the immunoSEQ multiplex PCR assay. For the multiplex PCR, a mixture combining 60 forward primers for TCR Vbeta segments and 13 reverse primers for TCR Jbeta segments was used. Amplification of the CDR3 region of rearranged TCR beta genes was performed with a multiplex PCR assay on genomic DNA. On the Illumina HiSeq System, the amplified TCR beta libraries were sequenced as 87-base-pair reads. Concerning the study's data processing: A later analysis counted about 80 million unique TCR beta chains across the 666 repertoires, and 10 million to 12 million of these chains were shared by at least two donors. To remove PCR and sequencing errors, raw reads were error-corrected and collapsed into unique sequences using a nearest-neighbor algorithm that merged closely related sequences. CDR3 sequences were aligned to IMGT reference sequences to assign V, D and J gene segments. Each retained sequence needed at least a six-nucleotide match to both a V gene segment and a J gene segment. Rearrangements were classified as productive when the CDR3 lacked stop codons and remained in frame with V and J, and all other rearrangements were classified as non-productive. CDR3 was defined by IMGT convention, running from the second conserved V-encoded cysteine to the conserved J-encoded phenylalanine. The earlier analysis of about 590 of the donors excluded sequences that lacked an unambiguous match to a single V gene segment. An earlier analysis of a few hundred of the donors classified V segments as functional when productive rearrangements were above 56.7% and as segregating when the standard deviation between donors was above 5%. A statistical classification framework was built to diagnose cytomegalovirus status from the catalog of TCR beta chain sequences. V and J gene assignment, in a later analysis, came from comparing TCR nucleotide sequences with IMGT/GENE-DB human TR gene sequences. In a later analysis, CDR3 sequences and most-parsimonious VDJ recombination scenarios were assigned using the TCRdist pipeline. In a later analysis, each TCR beta chain was defined by its CDR3 amino acid sequence together with its V-gene family, and reads without a unique V-gene family were excluded. As a way to deal with suspected cross-contamination and a sequencing artifact, a later analysis dropped nearly 600 nucleotide sequences that were highly shared and had low generation probability. For each public chain, a later analysis derived a clonal expansion index from normalized ranks of inferred template counts within each repertoire. Generation probabilities in a later analysis came from a VDJ recombination model fitted to out-of-frame rearrangements, and those results were checked against IGoR. In a later analysis, TCR-TCR, TCR-HLA and TCR-CMV co-occurrence was scored with hypergeometric tests, and a repertoire-size bias correction was applied to TCR pairs. A later analysis estimated false discovery rates by permuting HLA or CMV assignments 20 times. In a later analysis, co-occurring TCRs were grouped using DBSCAN, and TCRdist sequence similarity was added for clustering within HLA-allele-positive subsets. For co-occurrence clustering, repertoires with fewer than 30,000 or more than 120,000 public chains were excluded, along with roughly 5 repertoires with anomalous nucleotide sharing. TCRdb limited this immuneACCESS table to in-frame rearrangements with V and J called. A share of clones is missing; checked studies link under half to unresolved V genes, and the rest is unexplained. D and trimming come from the DNA, and the V and J calls and clone size come from that table. For this sample the table gives roughly 69,000 clones, of which roughly 70% were detected only once. The leading ten clones occupy 5.4% of the sample.

The cohort consisted of some 730 healthy bone marrow donors. Cohort members were all nominally healthy when sampled, although unrecorded immune exposures were likely present. The donor tested CMV seronegative and was one of the 352 seronegative cohort members. Each donor provided a peripheral blood sample, and peripheral blood mononuclear cells were used for TCR beta sequencing. The Qiagen DNeasy Blood Extraction Kit was used to extract genomic DNA from the blood cell samples. These data originate in a study of cytomegalovirus exposure and HLA in healthy donors (dated by TCRdb to the late 2010s). A note on the overall study: An earlier analysis of roughly 610 of the donors reported 276 Gb of sequence data and roughly 120 million unique TCR beta sequences obtained from around 170 million T cells. Among about 390 genotyped donors of the cohort, an average of about 240,000 unique TCR beta nucleotide sequences were sequenced per donor, about a sixth of them non-productive. The study used immunosequencing to profile the T cell repertoires of under 700 subjects and linked those repertoires to cytomegalovirus serostatus. Besides the first cohort of more than 650 subjects, a separate validation cohort made up of roughly 120 different subjects was used. Alongside the repertoire data, information on donor age, sex, ethnicity and CMV serostatus was compiled. HLA typing covered class I and class II loci at four-digit resolution. About 320 gigabases of sequencing data and approximately 85 million unique TCR sequences were included in an early release covering 550 to 650 HLA-typed donors. The aim of the study was to test whether cataloging public T cell receptors could identify signatures of past pathogen exposure. The number of typed donors differed by locus: 629-630 for A, B, C, DRB1 and DQB1; 522 for DQA1; approximately 600 for DPA1; and some 430 for DPB1. Among the roughly 400 genotyped donors, approximately 77% belonged to the genetic ancestry cluster associated with self-reported Caucasian donors. High-throughput TCR immunosequencing, statistical association of individual TCRs with disease status, and machine learning were combined to predict cytomegalovirus infection status. To decide whether each TCR beta V gene segment behaved as functional or pseudogenic, an earlier analysis of some 600 of the donors relied on high-throughput TCR beta sequencing. Rather than using new phenotypic data, the later analysis identified candidate immune exposures from TCR beta sequences and from how often those sequences occurred across donors. Four to six DR-DQ haplotypes were handled as single units for association and clustering, since linkage in the cohort was strong. A later genetic analysis used genome-wide SNP genotypes for about 65% of the roughly 700 donors, treating that subset as a discovery cohort. All discovery cohort repertoires had been generated on a single sequencing platform. To study patterns of TCR occurrence, a later analysis re-analyzed previously published TCR beta repertoires from 500 to 850 donors and added high-resolution HLA genotyping.

The CDR3 measures 15 amino acids from cysteine to phenylalanine. The read is trimmed to its CDR3 DNA, 45 bases read in frame from base 1. Between the V and J ends, shortened by 0 bases and 4 bases respectively, the junction contains 13 bases. Reading the germline V gene gives CDR1 SGDLS and CDR2 YYNGEE. What the study reported, not specific to this receptor: Several of the top co-occurrence clusters appeared to be linked to parvovirus B19, influenza, CMV and Epstein-Barr virus, according to a later analysis. A further reported finding was that TCR beta sequences accurately predicted the HLA-A and HLA-B alleles for most subjects in the first cohort. The cohort was sequenced for TCR beta chains only, and without alpha or paired-chain data the features that could be detected were limited. The earlier analysis of approximately 540 of the donors excluded approximately 17 rarely observed V segments, including chromosome 9 orphons, because counts were too low. An earlier analysis of 587 of the donors showed that most TCR beta V segments appeared in productive rearrangements either about 87% or about 30% of the time, which broadly matched IMGT annotations. Cytomegalovirus status was reported to be diagnosed by the classifier with high specificity and sensitivity in both the original and validation cohorts. Correlated functional status among segregating V segments might be attributable to linkage disequilibrium, but an unknown experimental factor could not be ruled out. According to a later genetic analysis, donors in an Asian-associated ancestry cluster had fewer N-insertions in productive TCRs than the roughly 700-donor mean. Presence/absence analyses assumed roughly uniform sequencing depth across donors, an assumption that may not hold. Immune exposure information for the cohort was limited to CMV serostatus. In vitro tests confirmed that a few of the cytomegalovirus-associated TCR beta chains recognize cytomegalovirus antigens. Because some donors lacked HLA typing at each locus, the association tests relied only on the typed subset. The study listed approximately 150 TCR beta chains as associated with cytomegalovirus. Specific HLA alleles were associated with more than 15,000 TCR beta sequences at a false discovery rate of 0.05 in a later analysis. In a later analysis, HLA-associated TCR beta chains showed more clonal expansion and lower generation probabilities than non-associated chains that were equally common. When HLA alleles, especially DR and DQ, strongly co-occurred, TCR associations were difficult to assign to individual alleles. In a later genetic analysis, a missense DCLRE1C variant was associated with V-gene and J-gene trimming of TCR beta chains, and the association was replicated in an independent cohort. The sequencing pipeline was judged likely to have produced a cluster of highly shared sequence variants as a technical artifact. Some IMGT-functional V segments, including TRBV6-2 and TRBV6-3, could not be distinguished by the 87-base-pair reads and were therefore excluded. The authors suggested that the approach could potentially be generalized to other disease states and immunological phenotypes. Across donors, most TCR sequences were observed very rarely, whereas some public TCRs were present in many individuals. A later analysis found that most CMV-associated TCR beta chains appeared HLA-restricted, with HLA associations seemingly driven largely by CMV exposure. According to a later analysis, TCR association rates differed among HLA loci, with DRB1 alleles showing the most associated TCRs and HLA-C alleles showing the fewest.

The chain is made from TRBV9 and TRBJ1-1; no D segment can be confidently identified. Sequencing was carried out using PBMCs. The receptor was derived from a man aged 45-65 years in good health and CMV-seronegative. The CDR3 region: CASSVDGSLGTEAFF. The DNA reads TGTGCCAGCAGCGTAGATGGGAGTCTGGGCACTGAAGCTTTCTTT.